The 17 T cell receptor beta chains reported below all come from one sample, sequenced in a study of control samples from healthy donors and cancer patients. Sequenced by immunoSEQ multiplex PCR; TCRdb stores in-frame clones only, minus some. The sample includes about 100,000 clones, around four fifths of them seen just once. The sequencing input was blood. Receptor source: a man between 25 and 39 years old in good health.

The chain combines TRBV29-1 with TRBJ1-1; D is possibly TRBD1 (6 bases). The CDR3 length is 14 residues. Germline loops: CDR1 SQVTM, CDR2 ANQGSEA. Trimming cost V 3 bases and J 5 bases, with 16 bases left between them. CDR3 residues: CSVEEGGRGTEAFF. The CDR3 nucleotides are TGCAGCGTTGAGGAGGGGGGAAGGGGGACTGAAGCTTTCTTT.

The V gene is TRBV18, the J gene TRBJ1-2; 10 bases agree with TRBD1. There are 14 residues in the CDR3. V lost 4 bases, J lost 8 bases, and 7 bases stayed unmatched. Germline CDR1 and CDR2: KGHSH and LQKENI. CDR3 bases: TGTGCCAGCTCACGCAAGACAGGGGGCGGGGGCTACACCTTC. It codes for CASSRKTGGGGYTF. Complete variable domain (other parts from reference TRBV18 and TRBJ1-2): NAGVMQNPRHLVRRRGQEARLRCSPMKGHSHVYWYRQLPEEGLKFMVYLQKENIIDESGMPKERFSAEFPKEGPSILRIQQVVRGDSAAYFCASSRKTGGGGYTFGSGTRLTVV.

This chain uses TRBV19 with TRBJ1-2; D is perhaps TRBD1 (6 bases). Trimming cost V 4 bases and J 3 bases, with 9 bases left between them. The CDR3 length is 13 residues. The V gene's germline CDR1 is LNHDA and CDR2 SQIVND (reference sequence). The CDR3 region is CASSKGQYYGYTF. The CDR3 DNA follows: TGTGCCAGTAGTAAAGGACAGTACTATGGCTACACCTTC.

CDR3 loop: CASSLDQGPRNEQFF. Written as DNA, the CDR3 is TGTGCCAGCAGCTTAGATCAGGGGCCTCGAAATGAGCAGTTCTTC. V and J are TRBV7-9 and TRBJ2-1, with a tentative D call TRBD1 (6 bases). Between the trimmed V and J ends, which lost 1 base and 7 bases, there was a span of 14 bases. CDR3 size: 15 residues. The germline gives CDR1 SEHNR, CDR2 FQNEAQ (reference sequence). Drawing the rest from reference TRBV7-9 and TRBJ2-1, the complete variable domain is DTGVSQNPRHKITKRGQNVTFRCDPISEHNRLYWYRQTLGQGPEFLTYFQNEAQLEKSRLLSDRFSAERPKGSFSTLEIQRTEQGDSAMYLCASSLDQGPRNEQFFGPGTRLTVL.

The chain is built from TRBV6-5 and TRBJ2-1; a possible D gene is TRBD2 (7 bases). The germline CDR1 and CDR2 sequences are MNHEY and SVGAGI. The CDR3 loop spans 15 amino acids. V lost 3 bases, J lost 1 base, and 10 bases lay in between. The CDR3 DNA sequence: TGTGCCAGCAGTTATCGGGGGGCGTCCTACAATGAGCAGTTCTTC. Residues: CASSYRGASYNEQFF.

The chain is built from TRBV11-2 and TRBJ1-1; D remains unclear. The CDR3 loop spans 12 amino acids. From germline, CDR1 is SGHAT and CDR2 FQNNGV. Deletions cut 0 bases from V and 7 bases from J, with 6 bases between. The CDR3 loop is CASSLEYGEAFF. The CDR3 DNA follows: TGTGCCAGCAGCTTAGAGTACGGTGAAGCTTTCTTT. Full variable domain (rest looked up from reference TRBV11-2 and TRBJ1-1): EAGVAQSPRYKIIEKRQSVAFWCNPISGHATLYWYQQILGQGPKLLIQFQNNGVVDDSQLPKDRFSAERLKGVDSTLKIQPAKLEDSAVYLCASSLEYGEAFFGQGTRLTVV.

This clone has just a few counts. The CDR3 region has the DNA TGCGCCAGCAGCTGGGGATGGGGCTACACCTTC. Its translation: CASSWGWGYTF. This rearrangement joins TRBV5-1 to TRBJ1-2; D gene uncertain. V shed 3 bases and J shed 8 bases, with 8 bases lying between them. The CDR3 has 11 residues. Germline CDR1 SGHRS, CDR2 YFSETQ.

This clone came up a few times. The chain has TRBV7-8 and TRBJ1-1; TRBD1 might be the D (6 bases). V lost 5 bases and J lost 6, with 19 bases in between. In germline, CDR1 is SGHVS, CDR2 FQNEAQ. This CDR3 comprises 15 residues. The CDR3 spells CASSPDRRTGSEAFF. The CDR3 region has the DNA TGTGCCAGCAGCCCCGACCGGAGAACAGGGTCTGAAGCTTTCTTT.

The chain joins TRBV7-9 to TRBJ2-2, with D perhaps matching TRBD2 (7 bases). This CDR3 comprises 16 residues. The V gene lost 5 bases and the J gene lost 4 bases, with 17 bases spanning the gap. The V gene's germline CDR1 is SEHNR and CDR2 FQNEAQ (reference sequence). This CDR3 reads CASSPRGGAGTGELFF. As DNA, the CDR3 is TGTGCCAGCAGCCCGAGAGGGGGGGCCGGCACCGGGGAGCTGTTTTTT.

The V gene is TRBV7-9, the J gene TRBJ2-7, with D hard to call. V lost 3 bases, J lost 2 bases, and 8 bases lay in between. Germline loops: CDR1 SEHNR, CDR2 FQNEAQ (reference sequence). The CDR3 consists of 13 residues. CDR3 in DNA: TGTGCCAGCAGCTTGGCAGGACCCTACGAGCAGTACTTC. The encoded protein is CASSLAGPYEQYF.

The chain uses TRBV3-1 (or the pseudogene TRBV3-2) and TRBJ1-3, with D maybe TRBD1 (5 bases). Germline lookup yields CDR1 LGHDT and CDR2 YNNKEL (reference sequence). This CDR3 contains 14 residues. V was cut by 1 base and J by 9 bases, with 13 bases left in between. The DNA for the CDR3 is TGTGCCAGCAGCCAAGTCGCGGTGAGGGGCACCATATATTTT. This sequence encodes CASSQVAVRGTIYF.

This chain joins TRBV5-8 and TRBJ1-6; D call uncertain. Germline V gene lookup returns CDR1 SGHTS and CDR2 YDEGEE. V gave up 1 base and J gave up 10 bases, with 6 bases separating them. The CDR3 length is 12 residues. The CDR3 loop reads CASSLFVSPLHF. CDR3 in DNA: TGTGCCAGCAGCTTGTTTGTGTCACCCCTCCACTTT.

V gene TRBV5-1 combines with J gene TRBJ2-7; 12 bases agree with TRBD2. Germline V lookup: CDR1 SGHRS, CDR2 YFSETQ. V shed 3 bases and J 1 base; nucleotides not matched to a gene: 2. The CDR3 has 15 amino acids. The CDR3: CASSSLAGGSYEQYF. CDR3 in DNA: TGCGCCAGCAGCTCACTAGCGGGGGGATCCTACGAGCAGTACTTC.

The chain joins TRBV9 to TRBJ1-5, with 8 bases matching TRBD1. CDR3 length equals 13 residues. Germline CDR1 reads SGDLS; CDR2 reads YYNGEE. V gave up 2 bases and J gave up 7 bases; unmatched junction bases: 2. The DNA of the CDR3 is TGTGCCAGCAGCGTCACAGGGGGGCAGCCCCAGCATTTT. Its protein is CASSVTGGQPQHF.

The CDR3, as DNA: TGTGCCACCAGTGAGGCGACAGGGAACTATGGCTACACCTTC. Translated: CATSEATGNYGYTF. The chain uses TRBV24-1 and TRBJ1-2; the match to TRBD1 covers 7 bases. J was trimmed by 2 bases and V by 4 bases; bases with no gene match: 3. CDR3 length: 14 amino acids. Germline values: CDR1 KGHDR, CDR2 SFDVKD.

CDR3 amino acids: CASSDYSYTEAFF. Here the CDR3 DNA reads TGTGCCAGCAGTGATTACAGCTACACTGAAGCTTTCTTT. The chain joins TRBV2 to TRBJ1-1; no firm D call. Germline V gene lookup returns CDR1 SNHLY and CDR2 FYNNEI. Deletions cut 3 bases from V and 3 bases from J, with 8 bases between. CDR3 length: 13 residues. Based on the CDR3 plus reference TRBV2 and TRBJ1-1, the full variable domain is EPEVTQTPSHQVTQMGQEVILRCVPISNHLYFYWYRQILGQKVEFLVSFYNNEISEKSEIFDDQFSVERPDGSNFTLKIRSTKLEDSAMYFCASSDYSYTEAFFGQGTRLTVV.

This chain links TRBV6-5 with TRBJ2-5, with D unclear. V was trimmed by 2 bases and J by 2 bases, leaving 9 bases between them. Germline V gene data show CDR1 as MNHEY and CDR2 as SVGAGI. The CDR3 is 14 amino acids. The CDR3 region is CASSYKGIQETQYF. The CDR3 DNA reads as TGTGCCAGCAGTTACAAGGGTATACAAGAGACCCAGTACTTC.